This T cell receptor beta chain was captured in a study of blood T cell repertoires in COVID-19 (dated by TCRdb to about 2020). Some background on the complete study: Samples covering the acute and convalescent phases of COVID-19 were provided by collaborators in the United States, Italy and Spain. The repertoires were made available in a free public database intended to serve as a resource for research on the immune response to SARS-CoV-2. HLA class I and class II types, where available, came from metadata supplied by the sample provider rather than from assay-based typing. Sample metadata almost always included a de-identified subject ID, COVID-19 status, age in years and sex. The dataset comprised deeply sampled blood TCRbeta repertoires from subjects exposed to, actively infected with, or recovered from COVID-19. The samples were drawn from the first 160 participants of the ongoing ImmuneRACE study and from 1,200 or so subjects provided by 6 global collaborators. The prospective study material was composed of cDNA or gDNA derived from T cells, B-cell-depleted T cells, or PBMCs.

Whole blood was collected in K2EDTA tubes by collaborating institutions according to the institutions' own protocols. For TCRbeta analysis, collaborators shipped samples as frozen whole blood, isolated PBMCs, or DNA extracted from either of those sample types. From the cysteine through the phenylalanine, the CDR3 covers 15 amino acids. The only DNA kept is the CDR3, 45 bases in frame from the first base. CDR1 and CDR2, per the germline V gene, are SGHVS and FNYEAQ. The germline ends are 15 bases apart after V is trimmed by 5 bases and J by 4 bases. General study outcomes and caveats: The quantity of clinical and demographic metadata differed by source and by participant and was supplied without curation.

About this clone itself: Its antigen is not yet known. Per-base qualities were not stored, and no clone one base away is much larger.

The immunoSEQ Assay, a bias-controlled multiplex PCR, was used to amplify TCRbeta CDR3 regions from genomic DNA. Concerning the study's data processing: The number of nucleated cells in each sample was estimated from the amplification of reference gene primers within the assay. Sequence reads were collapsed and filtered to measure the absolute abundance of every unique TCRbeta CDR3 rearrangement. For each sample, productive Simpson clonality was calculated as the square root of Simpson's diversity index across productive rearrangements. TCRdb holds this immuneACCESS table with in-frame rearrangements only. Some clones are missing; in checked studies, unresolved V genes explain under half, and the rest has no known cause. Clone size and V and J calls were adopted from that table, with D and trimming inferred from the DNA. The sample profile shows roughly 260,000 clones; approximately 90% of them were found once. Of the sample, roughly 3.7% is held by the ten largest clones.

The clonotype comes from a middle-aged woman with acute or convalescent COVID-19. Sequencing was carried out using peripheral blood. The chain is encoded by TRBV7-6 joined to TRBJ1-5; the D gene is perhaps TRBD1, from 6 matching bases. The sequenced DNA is TGTGCCAGCAGCCCCTCCAGGGGAAGGAATCAGCCCCAGCATTTT. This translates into CASSPSRGRNQPQHF. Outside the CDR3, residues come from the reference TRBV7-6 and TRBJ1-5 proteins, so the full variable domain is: GAGVSQSPRYKVTKRGQDVALRCDPISGHVSLYWYRQALGQGPEFLTYFNYEAQQDKSGLPNDRFSAERPEGSISTLTIQRTEQRDSAMYRCASSPSRGRNQPQHFGDGTRLSIL.